Many counts were recorded for the clone carrying this T cell receptor beta chain. This entry belongs to a study of Graves' ophthalmopathy and Graves' hyperthyroidism. As the template, RNA transcripts were used to amplify TCR beta CDR3 regions. Second-round multiplex PCR came after first-round RT-PCR with HTBI primers. TCRdb itself ran the multiplex PCR reads through MiXCR, one entry per CDR3 protein. Found here are about 220,000 distinct CDR3 sequences, about 22% of them singletons; the top ten hold roughly 44%. Germline V gives CDR1 DFQATT, CDR2 SNEGSKA (reference sequence). This CDR3 contains 11 residues. Between the trimmed V and J ends, which lost 0 bases and 11 bases, there was a span of 11 bases.

The chain employs TRBV20-1 and TRBJ2-7; TRBD2 is a possible D gene (6 bases). What was sequenced was peripheral blood. This receptor was identified in a woman in her forties or fifties with Graves' ophthalmopathy. CDR3 sequence reads: CSAREESGEYF. CDR3 sequence (DNA): TGCAGTGCTAGAGAAGAATCGGGGGAGTACTTC.